These T cell receptor beta chains were read from a single sample in a study of cytomegalovirus exposure and HLA in healthy donors. Method: immunoSEQ multiplex PCR; TCRdb's copy keeps in-frame clones and lacks some. The top ten hold less than 9.5% of the sample, which has about 120,000 clones, 65% seen once. The specimen was PBMCs. These receptors were obtained from a woman between 35 and 50 years old in good health and CMV-seropositive. The CDR3 runs from the conserved cysteine through the conserved F or W. D genes are given only for firm matches. Not all rows give a size; the values are once, few, many and, for expanded clones, a class.

V gene	D gene	J gene	clone size	CDR3 DNA	CDR3 protein
TRBV7-6	TRBD2	TRBJ2-2	NA	TGTGCCGGGGGGCGACTAGCGGGACCGAACACCGGGGAGCTGTTTTTT	CAGGRLAGPNTGELFF
TRBV11-2	TRBD2	TRBJ2-7	NA	TGTGCCAGCAGCCCACGACTAGCGGGAAGAAACGCCGAGCAGTACTTC	CASSPRLAGRNAEQYF
TRBV5-1	NA	TRBJ2-6	NA	TGCGCCAGCAGCCGTACAGGGTCTGGGGCCAACGTCCTGACTTTC	CASSRTGSGANVLTF
TRBV28	TRBD1	TRBJ1-1	NA	TGTGCCACCAGGGGGGCGAACACTGAAGCTTTCTTT	CATRGANTEAFF
TRBV15	TRBD1	TRBJ2-2	once	TGTGCCACCAGCCTCCGGGACAGGGTCGGCGGGGAGCTGTTTTTT	CATSLRDRVGGELFF
TRBV29-1	TRBD1	TRBJ2-6	NA	TGCAGCGTTGAATGGACAGGGGCGTCTGGGGCCAACGTCCTGACTTTC	CSVEWTGASGANVLTF
TRBV5-8	NA	TRBJ1-4	NA	TGTGCCAGCAGCCGAACCACAGGGCCGGTAGAGGAACTGTTTTTT	CASSRTTGPVEELFF
TRBV6-5	TRBD2	TRBJ2-1	NA	TGTGCCAGCAGTCCAAGCGGGATCTACAATGAGCAGTTCTTC	CASSPSGIYNEQFF
TRBV6-5	TRBD1	TRBJ1-1	NA	TGTGCCAGCAGTTTCCGGGACAGGGTCAACACTGAAGCTTTCTTT	CASSFRDRVNTEAFF
TRBV5-1	NA	TRBJ2-1	few	TGCGCCAGCAGCTTGGAGGTAAGGAGTTACAATGAGCAGTTCTTC	CASSLEVRSYNEQFF
TRBV6-5	NA	TRBJ1-1	NA	TGTGCCAGCAGTTACCGGCAGGAGAACACTGAAGCTTTCTTT	CASSYRQENTEAFF
TRBV15	TRBD1	TRBJ2-3	NA	TGTGCCACCAGCACCCGGGACAGGGGGCGTCCAGATACGCAGTATTTT	CATSTRDRGRPDTQYF
TRBV7-9	NA	TRBJ2-7	NA	TGTGCCAGCAGCTTAGCGGGAGCTGACGAGCAGTACTTC	CASSLAGADEQYF
TRBV4-1	TRBD1	TRBJ1-1	NA	TGCGCCAGCAGCCAAGGTCTCGCGAGGGGGCCAAACACTGAAGCTTTCTTT	CASSQGLARGPNTEAFF
TRBV7-9	NA	TRBJ2-1	NA	TGTGCCAGCAGCTTAGGTGGCCAAGAGCAGTTCTTC	CASSLGGQEQFF
TRBV2	NA	TRBJ2-6	NA	TGTTCGAGTGCGGGTGGGGCCAACGTCCTGACTTTC	CSSAGGANVLTF
TRBV5-1	NA	TRBJ1-3	NA	TGCGCCAGCAGCCCCAATCCCGGCGACAAACAGGGAAACACCATATATTTT	CASSPNPGDKQGNTIYF
TRBV13	NA	TRBJ1-2	NA	TGTGCCAGCAGCTTAGCAGGGGTCTATGGCTACACCTTC	CASSLAGVYGYTF
TRBV4-1	NA	TRBJ1-2	NA	TGCGCCAGCAGATTAGGGGGGGACTATGGCTACACCTTC	CASRLGGDYGYTF
TRBV5-4	NA	TRBJ2-3	NA	TGTGCCAGCAGCTTGGCTACTACCAGCACAGATACGCAGTATTTT	CASSLATTSTDTQYF
TRBV7-9	NA	TRBJ1-2	NA	TGTGCCAGCAGCTTAGGGTTCGGCTATGGCTACACCTTC	CASSLGFGYGYTF
TRBV27	TRBD2	TRBJ2-1	NA	TGTGCCAGTTCAGGACTAGCGGGAGGAGGGGGGCAGTTCTTC	CASSGLAGGGGQFF
TRBV7-9	NA	TRBJ1-3	NA	TGTGCCAGCAGCTTGAAGGGGTTTGGGAACACCATATATTTT	CASSLKGFGNTIYF
TRBV7-7	TRBD2	TRBJ2-5	few	TGTGCTAGCAGCTTAGGGCTAGCGGGACCCGAGACCCAGTACTTC	CASSLGLAGPETQYF
TRBV7-8	NA	TRBJ1-5	NA	TGTGCCAGCAGCTTTGGGCCCACCCCGGGCAATCAGCCCCAGCATTTT	CASSFGPTPGNQPQHF
TRBV2	NA	TRBJ2-1	NA	TGTGCCAGCAGTGACCCGGACAGCCAATACTACAATGAGCAGTTCTTC	CASSDPDSQYYNEQFF
TRBV5-4	NA	TRBJ2-5	NA	TGTGCCAGCAGCTTTCAGACACAAGAGACCCAGTACTTC	CASSFQTQETQYF
TRBV5-6	TRBD2	TRBJ2-5	NA	TGTGCCAGCAGCTTGGTCGAAATAGCGGGGGGGGAGACCCAGTACTTC	CASSLVEIAGGETQYF
TRBV9	NA	TRBJ1-5	NA	TGTGCCAGCAGCGTAAGTTCGGGGTCTCAGCCCCAGCATTTT	CASSVSSGSQPQHF
TRBV6-1	TRBD1	TRBJ2-1	once	TGTGCCATCACGGGACAGTATTCCTACAATGAGCAGTTCTTC	CAITGQYSYNEQFF
TRBV5-1	TRBD2	TRBJ2-2	NA	TGCGCCAGCAGCTTAGGCGGGAGCACCGGGGAGCTGTTTTTT	CASSLGGSTGELFF
TRBV27	NA	TRBJ2-7	few	TGTGCCATCGGGAGAGGCCCCGTCTCCTCCTACGAGCAGTACTTC	CAIGRGPVSSYEQYF
TRBV27	TRBD2	TRBJ2-1	NA	TGTGCCAGCAACAGCGGGACCTACAATGAGCAGTTCTTC	CASNSGTYNEQFF
TRBV4-2	TRBD2	TRBJ2-6	once	TGTGCCAGCAGCCGACTAGCGGGATCTGGGGCCAACGTCCTGACTTTC	CASSRLAGSGANVLTF
TRBV27	NA	TRBJ2-3	NA	TGTGCCAGCAGTTTAGGATTAGCAATAGATACGCAGTATTTT	CASSLGLAIDTQYF
TRBV18	NA	TRBJ1-3	NA	TGTGCCAGCTCACCAATTGAAGGAAAGGGACTGAGCTCTGGAAACACCATATATTTT	CASSPIEGKGLSSGNTIYF
TRBV9	TRBD1	TRBJ2-7	NA	TGTGCCAGCAGTCCCGGGACAGAAAACTACGAGCAGTACTTC	CASSPGTENYEQYF
TRBV6-1	NA	TRBJ2-5	NA	TGTGCCAGCAGTGAAGGCGCAGGAACCCAAGAGACCCAGTACTTC	CASSEGAGTQETQYF
TRBV9	NA	TRBJ2-7	NA	TGTGCCAGCAGCGTAGCACTCGGACAGTCCTGCGAGCAGTACTTC	CASSVALGQSCEQYF
TRBV12-2	NA	TRBJ2-7	NA	TGTGCAAGTCGCTCCGGGACTCACCCCTACGAGCAGTACTTC	CASRSGTHPYEQYF
TRBV27	NA	TRBJ1-4	NA	TGTGCCAGCAGTTTATACTTTTATACGGCTAATGAAAAACTGTTTTTT	CASSLYFYTANEKLFF
TRBV29-1	TRBD2	TRBJ2-5	NA	TGCAGCGTTAGCCCTAGCGGAACTTCTCAAGAGACCCAGTACTTC	CSVSPSGTSQETQYF
TRBV4-1	TRBD1	TRBJ2-5	few	TGCGCCAGCAGCCAGGCTTACAGGGGCACCGGCCAAGAGACCCAGTACTTC	CASSQAYRGTGQETQYF
TRBV6-5	TRBD1	TRBJ2-7	once	TGTGCCAGCAGTTTCCGGTTGACAGGGGAAGGGGAGCAGTACTTC	CASSFRLTGEGEQYF
TRBV19	TRBD2	TRBJ2-1	few	TGTGCCAGCGTGGGGCGGGAGGGTGAATATGAGCAGTTCTTC	CASVGREGEYEQFF
TRBV28	NA	TRBJ1-1	NA	TGTGCCAGCAGCTGGGCCACGAACACTGAAGCTTTCTTT	CASSWATNTEAFF
TRBV4-1	TRBD1	TRBJ2-1	NA	TGCGCCAGCAGTCGACAGGGGGACTACAATGAGCAGTTCTTC	CASSRQGDYNEQFF
TRBV7-9	TRBD1	TRBJ2-7	NA	TGTGCCAGCAGCGGAGGACAGGGAGGCTACGAGCAGTACTTC	CASSGGQGGYEQYF
TRBV29-1	TRBD1	TRBJ2-7	NA	TGCAGCGTTGAGACAGGGCATTCCTACGAGCAGTACTTC	CSVETGHSYEQYF
TRBV12-5	NA	TRBJ1-5	NA	TGTGCTAGTGGCCCTACACAGGGAATTGAACAGCCCCAGCATTTT	CASGPTQGIEQPQHF
TRBV7-2	TRBD1	TRBJ1-4	NA	TGTGCCAGCAGCTTAGGGGACAGCCGGGAAAAACTGTTTTTT	CASSLGDSREKLFF
TRBV4-3	TRBD1	TRBJ1-5	NA	TGCGCCAGCAGCCGCGATGGGACAGGGAGTGGGCAGCCCCAGCATTTT	CASSRDGTGSGQPQHF
TRBV5-1	NA	TRBJ1-4	NA	TGCGCCAGCAGCTTAAGTGAGCACTCGGAAAAACTGTTTTTT	CASSLSEHSEKLFF
TRBV15	TRBD2	TRBJ2-1	NA	TGTGCCACCAGCAGAGACCGGATAGCGGGAGTTTCTTCCTACAATGAGCAGTTCTTC	CATSRDRIAGVSSYNEQFF
TRBV6-1	TRBD1	TRBJ2-7	few	TGTGCCAGCAGGTGGGACAGGGGCTACGAGCAGTACTTC	CASRWDRGYEQYF